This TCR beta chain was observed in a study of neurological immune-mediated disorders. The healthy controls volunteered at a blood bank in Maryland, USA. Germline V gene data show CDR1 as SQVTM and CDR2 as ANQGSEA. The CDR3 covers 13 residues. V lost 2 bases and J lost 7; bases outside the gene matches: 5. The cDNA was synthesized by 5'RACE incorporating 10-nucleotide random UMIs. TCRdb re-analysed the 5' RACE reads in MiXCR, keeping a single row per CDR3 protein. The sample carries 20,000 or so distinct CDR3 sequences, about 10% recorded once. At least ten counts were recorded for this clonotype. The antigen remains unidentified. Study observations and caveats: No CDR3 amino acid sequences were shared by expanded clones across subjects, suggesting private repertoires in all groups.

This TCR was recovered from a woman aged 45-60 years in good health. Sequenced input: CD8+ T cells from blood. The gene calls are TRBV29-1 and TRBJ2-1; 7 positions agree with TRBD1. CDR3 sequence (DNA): TGCAGCGTTGAAAAGTGGACAGGTAATGAGCAGTTCTTC. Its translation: CSVEKWTGNEQFF.